This TCR beta chain appears in the sequencing data of a study of T cell changes during pregnancy in multiple sclerosis. Assay used: immunoSEQ multiplex PCR; TCRdb lists only in-frame clones, some missing. The table lists 55,000 to 80,000 clones, around 94% of them singletons. The sample was peripheral blood, taken in the third trimester of pregnancy. The source of this sequence is a female donor with multiple sclerosis, enrolled in a pregnancy study.

Here the CDR3 reads CASSQRAGGTDTQYF. The CDR3 coding sequence is TGCGCCAGCAGCCAGCGAGCGGGGGGCACAGATACGCAGTATTTT. The J gene is TRBJ2-3, the V gene TRBV4-3; 8 bases are shared with TRBD2. The V segment lost 3 bases and the J segment 1 base; nucleotides outside the gene matches: 3. The germline gives CDR1 LGHNA, CDR2 YSLEER. The CDR3 is made up of 15 amino acids.